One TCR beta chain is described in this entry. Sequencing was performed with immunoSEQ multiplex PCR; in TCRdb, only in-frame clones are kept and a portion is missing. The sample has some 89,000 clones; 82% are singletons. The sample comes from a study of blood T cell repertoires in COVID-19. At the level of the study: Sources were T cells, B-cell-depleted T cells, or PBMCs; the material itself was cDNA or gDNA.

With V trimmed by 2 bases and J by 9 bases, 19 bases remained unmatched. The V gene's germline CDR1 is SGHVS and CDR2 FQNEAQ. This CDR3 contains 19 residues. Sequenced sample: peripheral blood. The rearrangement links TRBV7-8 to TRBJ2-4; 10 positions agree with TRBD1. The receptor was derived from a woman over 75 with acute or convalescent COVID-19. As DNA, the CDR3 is TGTGCCAGCAGCTTAAGACAGGGGGCAGGTTCAGTAGGAGAGGGCATTCAGTACTTC. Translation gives CASSLRQGAGSVGEGIQYF.